What follows describes a single T cell receptor (beta chain). In the original processing: Estimation of nucleated cell counts relied on the amplification of reference gene primers. Measured with immunoSEQ multiplex PCR; TCRdb has only the in-frame clones, and not every one. That table furnishes V, J and clone size, whereas the DNA furnished D and trimming. The data contain about 210,000 clones, about 90% of them singletons. The sample comes from a study of blood T cell repertoires in COVID-19. Study at large: Donors in the United States, Italy and Spain gave samples during acute or convalescent COVID-19. From T cells, B-cell-depleted T cells, or PBMCs came the material, which was cDNA or gDNA.

The germline V gene encodes CDR1 MNHGY and CDR2 SAAAGT. The V end lost 7 bases, the J end lost 0 bases, and 16 bases lay between the germline ends. CDR3 length: 15 amino acids. This chain uses TRBV6-8 with TRBJ2-7; a weak D match, TRBD1 (5 bases). Sequencing was done on a sample of peripheral blood. The TCR comes from a man under 40 with acute or convalescent COVID-19. CDR3 nucleotide sequence: TGTGCCAGCACCCCCATGGGGCACCTCTCCTACGAGCAGTACTTC. It yields the protein CASTPMGHLSYEQYF.